This TCR beta chain was profiled in a study of post-analysis software for immune sequencing data. The TCR beta cDNA libraries contained unique molecular identifiers. With about 0.95 to 10 million T cells as the source, some 510,000 cDNA molecules resulted. TCRdb independently ran MiXCR on the PCR reads; one entry per CDR3 protein. Here the sample spans approximately 660,000 distinct CDR3 sequences, over 45% being singletons. This clonotype was seen only a few times. The antigen remains undetermined. The CDR3 is 15 residues long. The germline V gene encodes CDR1 ENHRY and CDR2 SYGVKD. The junction had 6 bases not matched to a gene; V was cut back by 4 bases and J by 3 bases. Study-wide points: Samples made in the same batch grouped tightly together by F measure. Patients carried several TRBV segments more frequently than controls did, and TRBV5-6, TRBV5-1 and TRBV20-1 were among them. A significant reduction in normalized Chao1 diversity was observed in multiple sclerosis patients versus controls.

This receptor was identified in a girl aged 2 to 9 with multiple sclerosis. V gene TRBV10-3 combines with J gene TRBJ2-7, with 10 bases matching TRBD1. The sequenced sample was blood. In DNA form, the CDR3 reads TGTGCCATCAGTGGAAGGGGACAGGGGAGCTACGAGCAGTACTTC. Protein product: CAISGRGQGSYEQYF.